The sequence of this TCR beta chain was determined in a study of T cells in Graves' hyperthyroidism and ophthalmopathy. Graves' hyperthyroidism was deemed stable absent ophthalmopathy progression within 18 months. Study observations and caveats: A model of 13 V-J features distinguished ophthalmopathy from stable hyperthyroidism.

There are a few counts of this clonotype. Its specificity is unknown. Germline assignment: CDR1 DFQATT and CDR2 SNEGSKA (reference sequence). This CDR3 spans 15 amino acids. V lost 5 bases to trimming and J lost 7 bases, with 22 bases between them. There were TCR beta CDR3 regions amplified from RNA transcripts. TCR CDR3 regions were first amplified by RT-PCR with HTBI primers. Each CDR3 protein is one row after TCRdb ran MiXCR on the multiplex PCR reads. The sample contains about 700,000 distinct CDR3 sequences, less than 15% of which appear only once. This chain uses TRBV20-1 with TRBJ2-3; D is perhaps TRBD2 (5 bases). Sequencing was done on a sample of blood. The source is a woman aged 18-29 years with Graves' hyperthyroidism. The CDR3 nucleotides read TGCAGTGCTCGAACGGGAACCCGTAGCGACCATACGCAGTATTTT. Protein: CSARTGTRSDHTQYF.